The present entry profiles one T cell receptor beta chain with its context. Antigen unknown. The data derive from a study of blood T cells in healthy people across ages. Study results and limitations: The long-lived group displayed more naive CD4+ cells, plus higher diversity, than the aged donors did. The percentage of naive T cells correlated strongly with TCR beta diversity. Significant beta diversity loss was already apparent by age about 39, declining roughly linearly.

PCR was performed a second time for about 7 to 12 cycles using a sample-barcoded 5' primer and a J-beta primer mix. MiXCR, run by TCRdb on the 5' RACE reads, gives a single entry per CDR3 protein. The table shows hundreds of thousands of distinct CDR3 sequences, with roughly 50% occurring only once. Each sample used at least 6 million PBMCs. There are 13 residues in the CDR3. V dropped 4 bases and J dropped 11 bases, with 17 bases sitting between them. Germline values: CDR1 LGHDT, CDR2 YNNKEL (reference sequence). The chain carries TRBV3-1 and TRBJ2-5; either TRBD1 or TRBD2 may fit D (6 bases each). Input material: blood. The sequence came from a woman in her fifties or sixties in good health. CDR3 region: CASSRLPGEEQYF. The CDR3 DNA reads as TGTGCCAGCAGCCGCCTCCCAGGGGAGGAGCAGTACTTC.